The sequence of this TCR beta chain was determined in a study of blood T cells in healthy people across ages. Overall study findings and caveats: Age brought a roughly linear fall in TCR beta diversity measured per million T cells. More naive CD4+ cells and higher diversity marked long-lived donors relative to aged donors.

There are a few counts of this clonotype. The antigen remains unidentified. It was with a sample-barcoded 5' primer and a J-beta primer mix that a second PCR of about 7 to 12 cycles was run. TCRdb called the 5' RACE reads again in MiXCR, with one record for every CDR3 protein. This table has fewer than 2,000,000 distinct CDR3 sequences, roughly 32% appearing once. V was pared by 4 bases and J by 7 bases, with 14 bases between. From germline, CDR1 is MDHEN and CDR2 SYDVKM. The CDR3 is made up of 14 amino acids. Sequencing was carried out using blood. This sequence originates from a woman between 25 and 40 years old in good health. The chain links TRBV28 to TRBJ1-5; D is possibly TRBD1 (6 bases). The CDR3 protein is CASSSTGLGQPQHF. The DNA of the CDR3 is TGTGCCAGCAGTTCCACAGGGCTCGGCCAGCCCCAGCATTTT.